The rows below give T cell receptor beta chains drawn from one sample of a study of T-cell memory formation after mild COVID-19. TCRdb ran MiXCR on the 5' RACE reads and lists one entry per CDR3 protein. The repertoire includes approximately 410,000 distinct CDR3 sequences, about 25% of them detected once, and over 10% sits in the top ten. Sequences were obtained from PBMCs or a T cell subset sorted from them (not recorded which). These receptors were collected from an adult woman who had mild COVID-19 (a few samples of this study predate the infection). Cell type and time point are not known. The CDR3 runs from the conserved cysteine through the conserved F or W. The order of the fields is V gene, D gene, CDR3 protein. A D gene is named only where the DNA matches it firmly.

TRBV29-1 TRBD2 CSMRGGGINEQFF
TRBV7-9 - CASSPGTGELFF
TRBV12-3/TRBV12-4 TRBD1 CASSATGEETQYF
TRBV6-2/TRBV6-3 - CASSYSPEINQPQHF
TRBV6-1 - CASSEAVGAWGETQYF
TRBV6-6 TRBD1 CASSGGGTGDNEQFF
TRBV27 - CASSLSSGPTYEQYF
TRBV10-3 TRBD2 CATLAGEYATQYF
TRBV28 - CASSFTGRETQYF
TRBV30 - CAWSVQAGTQYF
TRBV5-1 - CASSLDAQPHEQYF
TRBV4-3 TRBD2 CASSGLAGGADTQYF
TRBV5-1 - CASSLHSADTEAFF
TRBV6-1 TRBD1 CASSDRGFRETQYF
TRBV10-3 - CAISEGGMVSEAFF
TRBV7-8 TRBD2 CASSLGAGVRFGELFF
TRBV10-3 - CAISEGGTGELFF
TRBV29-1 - CSVLGGRENIQYF
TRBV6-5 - CASSYSPHTDTQYF
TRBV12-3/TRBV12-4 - CASTLRGYSYNEQFF
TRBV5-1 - CASSVDLNYGYTF
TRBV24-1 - CATSGGTVYNEQFF
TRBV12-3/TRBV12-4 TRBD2 CASSYGTSRDTQYF
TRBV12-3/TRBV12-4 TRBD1 CASSKGQEEKLFF
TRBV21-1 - CASSKAWTRHRICYYEQYF
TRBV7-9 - CASRDSTFQETQYF
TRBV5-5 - CASSQGDSYNSPLHF
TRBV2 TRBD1 CASVEGTGGTGELFF
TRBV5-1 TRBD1 CASSLAGTGVGYTF
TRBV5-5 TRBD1 CASSLDTGGNEQFF
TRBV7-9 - CASSFHQGFVYNEQFF
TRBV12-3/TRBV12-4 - CASSQKMDSTGELFF
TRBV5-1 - CASSSDRNEQFF
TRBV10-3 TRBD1 CAISEYGTGTDTQYF
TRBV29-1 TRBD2 CSASSGGNEQFF
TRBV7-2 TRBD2 CASSYVGGLETQYF
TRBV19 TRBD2 CASRSLAGDIQYF
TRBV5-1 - CASSAGPTGNNYGYTF
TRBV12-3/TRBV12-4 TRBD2 CASRLTSGGLTFPYNEQFF
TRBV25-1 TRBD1 CASSEYILTGSNEQFF